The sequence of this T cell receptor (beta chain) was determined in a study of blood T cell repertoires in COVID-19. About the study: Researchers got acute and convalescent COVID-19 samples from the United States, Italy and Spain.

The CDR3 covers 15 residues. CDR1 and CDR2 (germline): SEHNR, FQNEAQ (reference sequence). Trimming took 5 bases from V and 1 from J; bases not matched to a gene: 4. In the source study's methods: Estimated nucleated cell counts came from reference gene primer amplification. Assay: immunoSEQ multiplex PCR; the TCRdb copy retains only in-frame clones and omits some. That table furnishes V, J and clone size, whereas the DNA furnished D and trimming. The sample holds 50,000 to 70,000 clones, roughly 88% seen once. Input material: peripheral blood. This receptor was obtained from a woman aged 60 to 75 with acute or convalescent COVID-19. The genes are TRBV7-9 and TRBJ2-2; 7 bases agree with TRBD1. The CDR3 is CASSPPGGNTGELFF. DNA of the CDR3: TGTGCCAGCAGCCCCCCAGGGGGGAACACCGGGGAGCTGTTTTTT. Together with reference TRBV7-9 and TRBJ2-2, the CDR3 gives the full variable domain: DTGVSQNPRHKITKRGQNVTFRCDPISEHNRLYWYRQTLGQGPEFLTYFQNEAQLEKSRLLSDRFSAERPKGSFSTLEIQRTEQGDSAMYLCASSPPGGNTGELFFGEGSRLTVL.